This TCR beta chain was profiled in a study of blood T cell repertoires in COVID-19. Some clones are missing from TCRdb's copy, which holds only in-frame ones; the method was immunoSEQ multiplex PCR. The data show a few hundred thousand clones, 80% to 85% seen once. Cohort 3 recovered donors had two negative PCRs, clearance, or symptom resolution. Looked up from germline, CDR1 is MNHEY and CDR2 is SVGAGI. V was cut by 6 bases and J by 3 bases, with 8 bases left in between. The CDR3 runs to 13 residues. Source material: PBMCs or T cells enriched from blood (not recorded which). The receptor was derived from a man in his fifties who had recovered from COVID-19. The chain joins TRBV6-5 to TRBJ2-2, with D maybe TRBD2 (6 bases). In DNA, the CDR3 is TGTGCCAGCAGAGGAGGGGACACCGGGGAGCTGTTTTTT. This sequence encodes CASRGGDTGELFF.